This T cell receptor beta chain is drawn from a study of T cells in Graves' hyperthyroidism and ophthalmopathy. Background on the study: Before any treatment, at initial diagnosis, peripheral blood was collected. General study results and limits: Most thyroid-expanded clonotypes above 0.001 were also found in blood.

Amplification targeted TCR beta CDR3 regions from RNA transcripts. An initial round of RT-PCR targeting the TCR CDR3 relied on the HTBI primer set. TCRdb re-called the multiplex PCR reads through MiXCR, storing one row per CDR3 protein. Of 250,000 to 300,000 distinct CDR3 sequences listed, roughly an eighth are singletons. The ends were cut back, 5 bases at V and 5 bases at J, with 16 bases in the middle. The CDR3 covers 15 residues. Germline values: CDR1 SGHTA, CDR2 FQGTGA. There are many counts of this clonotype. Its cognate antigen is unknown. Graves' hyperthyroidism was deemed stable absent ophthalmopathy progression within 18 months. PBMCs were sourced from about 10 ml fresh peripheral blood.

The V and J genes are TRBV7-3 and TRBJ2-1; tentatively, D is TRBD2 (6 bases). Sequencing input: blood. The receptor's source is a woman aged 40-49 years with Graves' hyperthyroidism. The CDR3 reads CASSARLVSHNEQFF. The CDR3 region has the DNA TGTGCCAGCAGCGCGCGACTAGTATCCCACAATGAGCAGTTCTTC.